This TCR beta chain was sequenced for a study of T cells after yellow fever vaccination. Study conclusions and caveats: Overall, a small share of clonotypes was seen in both CD4 and CD8 compartments. After the booster, 96% of CD4 and more than 75% of CD8 primary-response clones were re-detected. Faster peaking, at day 5 versus 15, marked a secondary response that was weaker.

This clonotype came up many times. Its antigen remains unknown. The TCR cDNA carried a universal primer site and UMIs from 5'RACE template switching. MiXCR, applied by TCRdb to the 5' RACE reads, yields one record per CDR3 protein. The sample lists some 70,000 distinct CDR3 sequences, approximately 6.1% occurring once. Germline CDR1 SNHLY, CDR2 FYNNEI. Trimming at V came to 7 bases and at J to 4 bases, leaving 12 bases not matched to a gene. There are 15 residues in the CDR3. This chain connects TRBV2 to TRBJ2-5; TRBD1 aligns across 7 bases. The sequence was collected from a man aged 18-30 years who received the YFV17D yellow fever vaccine. Source: CD8+ T cells sorted from PBMCs, taken 35 to 50 days after the first yellow fever vaccination. The CDR3 reads CASNTGTVIGETQYF. The CDR3 coding sequence is TGTGCCAGCAATACAGGGACAGTGATCGGAGAGACCCAGTACTTC.